The clone carrying this T cell receptor (beta chain) has only one observation. As yet, its antigen is unknown. Those who donated, Caucasian adults without exception, all lived in Nashville, Tennessee. The CDR3 is 15 residues long. The V gene's germline CDR1 is MDHEN and CDR2 SYDVKM. J gave up 5 bases and V 9 bases, and 15 bases lay outside the gene matches. Genomic DNA belonging to each subset was distributed in equal measure over several immunoSEQ plates. TCRdb's copy holds only in-frame clones and misses some; the assay was immunoSEQ multiplex PCR. The sample holds about 2.3 million clones, approximately 93% seen once. The entry originates in a study of shared clonotypes between healthy human individuals. The wider study: Ranging from 18 to 49 in age, donors were a couple of women and a few men.

Study outcomes and limitations: Among donors, clonotype sharing was expected to be affected by sequencing depth.

Specimen: naive CD4+ T cells from PBMCs. Documented subset: CD45RA+ positively selected. The chain couples TRBV28 to TRBJ1-2, with 7 bases lining up with TRBD1. The sequence was collected from a man aged 18 to 35 in good health. Some clones in this sample may be carry-over from other donors' samples. The CDR3 sequence is CASTPRDRSLYGYTF. For the CDR3, the DNA is TGTGCCAGTACACCGAGGGACAGATCCCTATATGGCTACACCTTC.